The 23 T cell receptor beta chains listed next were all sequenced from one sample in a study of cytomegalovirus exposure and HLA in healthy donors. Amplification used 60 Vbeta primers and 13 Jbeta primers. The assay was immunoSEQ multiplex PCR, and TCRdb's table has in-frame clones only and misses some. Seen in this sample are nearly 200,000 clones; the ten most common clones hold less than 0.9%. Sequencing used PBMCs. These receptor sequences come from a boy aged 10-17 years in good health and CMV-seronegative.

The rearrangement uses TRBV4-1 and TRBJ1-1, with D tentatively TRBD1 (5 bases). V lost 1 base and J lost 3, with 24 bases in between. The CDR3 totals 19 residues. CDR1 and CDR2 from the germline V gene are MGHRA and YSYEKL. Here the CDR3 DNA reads TGCGCCAGCAGCCAAGCCACGCCCTTGTGGACCAGGGCGGACACTGAAGCTTTCTTT. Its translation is CASSQATPLWTRADTEAFF.

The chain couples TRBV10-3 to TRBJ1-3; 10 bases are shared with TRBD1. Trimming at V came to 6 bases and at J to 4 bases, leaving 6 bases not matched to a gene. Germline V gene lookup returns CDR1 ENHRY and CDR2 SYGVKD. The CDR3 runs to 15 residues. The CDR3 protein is CAISAGQGTGNTIYF. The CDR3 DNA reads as TGTGCCATCAGCGCGGGACAGGGGACAGGAAACACCATATATTTT.

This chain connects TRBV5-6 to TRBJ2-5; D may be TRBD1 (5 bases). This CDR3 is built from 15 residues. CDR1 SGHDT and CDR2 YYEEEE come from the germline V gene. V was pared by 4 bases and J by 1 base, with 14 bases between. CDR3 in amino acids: CASSRERGIQETQYF. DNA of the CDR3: TGTGCCAGCAGCCGTGAAAGGGGCATCCAAGAGACCCAGTACTTC.

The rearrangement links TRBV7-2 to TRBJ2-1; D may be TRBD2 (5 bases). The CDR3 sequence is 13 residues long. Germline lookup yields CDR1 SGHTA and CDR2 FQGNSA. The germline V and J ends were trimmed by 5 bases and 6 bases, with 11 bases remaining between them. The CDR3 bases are TGTGCCAGCAGCCGCAACCGGGGCAATGAGCAGTTCTTC. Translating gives CASSRNRGNEQFF.

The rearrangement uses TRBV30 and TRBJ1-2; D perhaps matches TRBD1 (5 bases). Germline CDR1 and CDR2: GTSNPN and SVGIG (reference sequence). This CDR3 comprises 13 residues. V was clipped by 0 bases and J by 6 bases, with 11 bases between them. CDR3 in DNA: TGTGCCTGGAGTGTGGGGCGAGGCAATGGCTACACCTTC. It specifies CAWSVGRGNGYTF. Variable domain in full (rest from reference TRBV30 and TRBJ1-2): SQTIHQWPATLVQPVGSPLSLECTVEGTSNPNLYWYRQAAGRGLQLLFYSVGIGQISSEVPQNLSASRPQDRQFILSSKKLLLSDSGFYLCAWSVGRGNGYTFGSGTRLTVV.

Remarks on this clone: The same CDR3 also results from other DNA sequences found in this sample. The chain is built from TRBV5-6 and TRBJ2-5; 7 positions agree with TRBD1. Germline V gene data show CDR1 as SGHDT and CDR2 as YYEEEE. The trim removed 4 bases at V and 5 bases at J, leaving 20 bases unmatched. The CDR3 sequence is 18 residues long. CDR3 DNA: TGTGCCAGCAGCCCGGAGGTCGGACAGGTACCGTTCCAGGAGACCCAGTACTTC. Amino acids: CASSPEVGQVPFQETQYF.

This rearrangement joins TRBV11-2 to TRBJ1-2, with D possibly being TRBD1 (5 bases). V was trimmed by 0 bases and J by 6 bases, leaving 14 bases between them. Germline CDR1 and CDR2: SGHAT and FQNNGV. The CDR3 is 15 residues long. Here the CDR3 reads CASSLEAQGLHGYTF. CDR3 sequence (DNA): TGTGCCAGCAGCTTAGAAGCCCAGGGTCTTCATGGCTACACCTTC.

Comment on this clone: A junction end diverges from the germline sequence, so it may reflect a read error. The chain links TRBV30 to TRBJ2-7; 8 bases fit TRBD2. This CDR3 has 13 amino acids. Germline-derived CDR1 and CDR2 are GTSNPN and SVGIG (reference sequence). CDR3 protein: CTWSARGGDEQYF. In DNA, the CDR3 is TGTACCTGGAGTGCACGGGGGGGTGACGAGCAGTACTTC.

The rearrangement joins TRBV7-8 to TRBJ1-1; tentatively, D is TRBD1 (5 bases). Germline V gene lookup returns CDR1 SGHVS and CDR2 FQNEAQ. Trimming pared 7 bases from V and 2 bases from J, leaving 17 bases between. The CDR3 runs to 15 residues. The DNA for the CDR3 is TGTGCCAGCACCGCAAGGGGCTCGACAAACACTGAAGCTTTCTTT. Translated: CASTARGSTNTEAFF.

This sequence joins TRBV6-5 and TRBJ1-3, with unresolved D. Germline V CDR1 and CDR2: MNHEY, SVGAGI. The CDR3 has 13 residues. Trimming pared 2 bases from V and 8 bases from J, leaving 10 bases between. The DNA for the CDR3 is TGTGCCAGCAGTTACCGTCCCGCGGACACCATATATTTT. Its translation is CASSYRPADTIYF.

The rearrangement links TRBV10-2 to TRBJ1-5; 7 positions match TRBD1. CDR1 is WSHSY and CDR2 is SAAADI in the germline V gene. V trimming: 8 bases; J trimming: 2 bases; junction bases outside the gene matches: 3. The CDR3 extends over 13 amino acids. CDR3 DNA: TGCGCCAGCGGAGGACAGGGCAATCAGCCCCAGCATTTT. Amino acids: CASGGQGNQPQHF.

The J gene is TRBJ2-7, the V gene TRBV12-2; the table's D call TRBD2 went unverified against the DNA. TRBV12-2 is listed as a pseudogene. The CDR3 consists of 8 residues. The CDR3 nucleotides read TGTGCAAGTCGCTTAGGCGGATTC. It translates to CASRLGGF.

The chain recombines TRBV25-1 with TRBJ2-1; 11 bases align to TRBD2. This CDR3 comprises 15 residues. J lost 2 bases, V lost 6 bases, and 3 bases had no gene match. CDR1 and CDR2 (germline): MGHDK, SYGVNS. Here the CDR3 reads CASRYSGGAYNEQFF. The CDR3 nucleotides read TGTGCCAGCAGGTATAGCGGGGGGGCCTACAATGAGCAGTTCTTC.

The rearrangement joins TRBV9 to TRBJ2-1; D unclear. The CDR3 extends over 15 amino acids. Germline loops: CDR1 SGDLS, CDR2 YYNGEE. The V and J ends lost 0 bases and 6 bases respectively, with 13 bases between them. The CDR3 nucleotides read TGTGCCAGCAGCGTAGGAAGCGCTATGGCCAATGAGCAGTTCTTC. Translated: CASSVGSAMANEQFF.

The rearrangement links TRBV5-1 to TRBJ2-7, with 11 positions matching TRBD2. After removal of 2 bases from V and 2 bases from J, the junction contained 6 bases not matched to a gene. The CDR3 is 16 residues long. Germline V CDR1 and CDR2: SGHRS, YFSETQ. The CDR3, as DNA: TGCGCCAGCAGCTTAAGTCCTAGCGGGGGGACCTACGAGCAGTACTTC. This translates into CASSLSPSGGTYEQYF. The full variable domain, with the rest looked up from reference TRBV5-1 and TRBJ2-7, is KAGVTQTPRYLIKTRGQQVTLSCSPISGHRSVSWYQQTPGQGLQFLFEYFSETQRNKGNFPGRFSGRQFSNSRSEMNVSTLELGDSALYLCASSLSPSGGTYEQYFGPGTRLTVT.

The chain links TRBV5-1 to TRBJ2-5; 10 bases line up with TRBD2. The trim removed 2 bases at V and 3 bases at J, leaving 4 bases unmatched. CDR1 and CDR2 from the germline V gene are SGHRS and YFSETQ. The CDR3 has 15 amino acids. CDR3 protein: CASSFSGGREETQYF. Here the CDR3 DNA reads TGCGCCAGCAGCTTTAGCGGGGGGAGAGAAGAGACCCAGTACTTC.

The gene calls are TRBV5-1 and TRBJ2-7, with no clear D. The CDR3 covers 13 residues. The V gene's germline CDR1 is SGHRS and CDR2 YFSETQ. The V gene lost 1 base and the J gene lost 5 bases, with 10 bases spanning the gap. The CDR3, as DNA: TGCGCCAGCAGCTTGTGGGTTACTAACGAGCAGTACTTC. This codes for CASSLWVTNEQYF.

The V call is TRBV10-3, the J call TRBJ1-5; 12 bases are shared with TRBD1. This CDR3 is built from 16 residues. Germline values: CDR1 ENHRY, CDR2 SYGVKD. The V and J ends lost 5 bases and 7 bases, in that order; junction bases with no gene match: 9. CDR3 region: CAISPKGTGGGQPQHF. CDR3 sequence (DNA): TGTGCCATCAGTCCTAAGGGGACAGGGGGCGGGCAGCCCCAGCATTTT.

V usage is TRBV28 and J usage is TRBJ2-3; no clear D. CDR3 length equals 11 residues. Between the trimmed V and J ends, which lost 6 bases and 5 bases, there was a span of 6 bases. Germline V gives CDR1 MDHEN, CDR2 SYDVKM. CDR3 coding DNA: TGTGCCAGCAGCTCCGGAGATACGCAGTATTTT. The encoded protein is CASSSGDTQYF.

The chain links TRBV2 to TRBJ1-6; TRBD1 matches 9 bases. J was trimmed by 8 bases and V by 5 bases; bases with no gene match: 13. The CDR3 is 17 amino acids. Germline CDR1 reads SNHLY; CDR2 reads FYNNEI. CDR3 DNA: TGTGCCAGCAGTTTCGTCCCGGGGACAGGGAGGGATTCACCCCTCCACTTT. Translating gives CASSFVPGTGRDSPLHF.

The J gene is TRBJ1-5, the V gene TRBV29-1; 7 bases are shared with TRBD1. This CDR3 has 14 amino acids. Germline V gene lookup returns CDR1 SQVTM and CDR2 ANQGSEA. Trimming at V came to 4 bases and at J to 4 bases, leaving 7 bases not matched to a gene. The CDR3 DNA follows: TGCAGCGTTGTTCTGACAGGGACTAATCAGCCCCAGCATTTT. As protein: CSVVLTGTNQPQHF. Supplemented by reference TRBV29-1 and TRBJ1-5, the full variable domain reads SAVISQKPSRDICQRGTSLTIQCQVDSQVTMMFWYRQQPGQSLTLIATANQGSEATYESGFVIDKFPISRPNLTFSTLTVSNMSPEDSSIYLCSVVLTGTNQPQHFGDGTRLSIL.

The chain's CDR3 is CASSPKVGPAPQNIQYF. The CDR3, as DNA: TGCGCCAGCAGCCCAAAGGTGGGCCCCGCTCCGCAAAACATTCAGTACTTC. The genes are TRBV5-1 and TRBJ2-4; D uncertain. Trimming took 4 bases from V and 5 from J, leaving 22 bases between them. Germline lookup yields CDR1 SGHRS and CDR2 YFSETQ. The CDR3 is made up of 17 amino acids.

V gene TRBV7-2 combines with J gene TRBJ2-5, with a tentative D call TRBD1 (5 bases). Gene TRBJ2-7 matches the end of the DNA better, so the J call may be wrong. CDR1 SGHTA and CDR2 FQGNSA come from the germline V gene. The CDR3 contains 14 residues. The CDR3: CASSLGSQGYEQYF. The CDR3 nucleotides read TGTGCCAGCAGCTTAGGTTCGCAGGGCTACGAGCAGTACTTC.